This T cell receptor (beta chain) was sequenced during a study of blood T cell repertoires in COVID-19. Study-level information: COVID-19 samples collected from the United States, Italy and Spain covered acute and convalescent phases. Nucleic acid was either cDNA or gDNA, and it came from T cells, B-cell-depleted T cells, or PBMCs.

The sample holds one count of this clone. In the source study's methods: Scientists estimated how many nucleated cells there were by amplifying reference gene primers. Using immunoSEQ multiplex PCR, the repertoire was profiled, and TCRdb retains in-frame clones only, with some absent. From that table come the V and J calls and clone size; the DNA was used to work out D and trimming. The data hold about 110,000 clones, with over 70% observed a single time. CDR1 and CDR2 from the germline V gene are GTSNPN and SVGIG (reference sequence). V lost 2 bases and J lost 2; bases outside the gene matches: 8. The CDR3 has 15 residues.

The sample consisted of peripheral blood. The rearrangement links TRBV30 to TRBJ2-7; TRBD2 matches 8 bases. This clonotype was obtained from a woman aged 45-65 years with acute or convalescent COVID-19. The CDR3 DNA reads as TGTGCCTGGAGTCCGGGACTAGGGGCTACCTACGAGCAGTACTTC. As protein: CAWSPGLGATYEQYF.